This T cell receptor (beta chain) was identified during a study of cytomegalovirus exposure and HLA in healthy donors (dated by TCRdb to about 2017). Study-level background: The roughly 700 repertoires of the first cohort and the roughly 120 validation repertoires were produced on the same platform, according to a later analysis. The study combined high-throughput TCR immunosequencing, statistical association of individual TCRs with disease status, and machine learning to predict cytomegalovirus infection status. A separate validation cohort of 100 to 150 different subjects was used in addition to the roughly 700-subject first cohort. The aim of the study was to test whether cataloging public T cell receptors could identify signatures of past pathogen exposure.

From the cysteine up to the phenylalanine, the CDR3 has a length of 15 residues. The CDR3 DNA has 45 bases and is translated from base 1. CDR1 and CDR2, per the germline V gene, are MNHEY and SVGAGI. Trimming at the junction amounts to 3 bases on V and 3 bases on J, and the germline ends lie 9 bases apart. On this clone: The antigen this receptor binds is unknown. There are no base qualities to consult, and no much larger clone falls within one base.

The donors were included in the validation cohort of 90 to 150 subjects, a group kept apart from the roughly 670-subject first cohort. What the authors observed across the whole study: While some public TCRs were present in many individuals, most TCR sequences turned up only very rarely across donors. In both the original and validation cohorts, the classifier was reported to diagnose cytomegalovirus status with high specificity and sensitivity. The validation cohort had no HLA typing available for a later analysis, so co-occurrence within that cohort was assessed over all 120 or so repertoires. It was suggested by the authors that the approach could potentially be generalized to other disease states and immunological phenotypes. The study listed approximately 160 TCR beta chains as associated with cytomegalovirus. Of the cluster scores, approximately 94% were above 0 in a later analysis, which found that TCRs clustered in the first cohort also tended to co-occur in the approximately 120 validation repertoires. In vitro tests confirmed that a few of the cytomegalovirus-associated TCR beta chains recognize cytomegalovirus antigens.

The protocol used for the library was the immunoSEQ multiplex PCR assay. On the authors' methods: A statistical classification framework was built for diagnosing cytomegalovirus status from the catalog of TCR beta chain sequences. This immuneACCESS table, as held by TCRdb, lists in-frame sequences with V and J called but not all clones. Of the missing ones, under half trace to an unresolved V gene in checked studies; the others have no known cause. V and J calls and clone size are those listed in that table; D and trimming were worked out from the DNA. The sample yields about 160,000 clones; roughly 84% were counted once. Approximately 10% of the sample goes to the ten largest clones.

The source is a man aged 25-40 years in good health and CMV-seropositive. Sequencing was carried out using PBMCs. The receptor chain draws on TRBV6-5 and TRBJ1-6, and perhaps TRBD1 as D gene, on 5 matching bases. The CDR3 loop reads CASSYSDSYNSPLHF. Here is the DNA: TGTGCCAGCAGTTATTCAGACAGCTATAATTCACCCCTCCACTTT.